These 2 T cell receptor beta chains share one sample of origin, sequenced in a study of cytomegalovirus exposure and HLA in healthy donors. Primers: 60 Vbeta forward and 13 Jbeta reverse. Generated by immunoSEQ multiplex PCR, the TCRdb table keeps only in-frame clones and is missing some. The sample holds over 100,000 clones, around 77% seen once. The source material was PBMCs. The receptor set was obtained from a male donor in good health and CMV-seropositive.

The V call is TRBV27, the J call TRBJ1-5, with 7 bases matching TRBD1. The J segment lost 7 bases and the V segment lost 5 bases, leaving 2 bases of the junction unmatched. Germline lookup yields CDR1 MNHEY and CDR2 SMNVEV (reference sequence). The CDR3 is 12 residues long. The CDR3 sequence is CASSRQGQPQHF. The CDR3 nucleotides are TGTGCCAGCAGTCGACAGGGACAGCCCCAGCATTTT.

In its sample, this clone was seen once. The rearrangement links TRBV14 to TRBJ1-1, with no clear D. The CDR3 has 12 residues. Germline V gene data show CDR1 as SGHDN and CDR2 as FVKESK. V shed 0 bases and J shed 9 bases, with 8 bases lying between them. As DNA, the CDR3 is TGTGCCAGCAGCCAAGAAATGAGGCAAGCTTTCTTT. Translated: CASSQEMRQAFF.